This TCR beta chain was sequenced in a study of cytomegalovirus exposure and HLA in healthy donors. This clone was found a few times. Its target is unknown. Study findings and constraints: The authors later linked a missense DCLRE1C variant to TCR beta V- and J-gene trimming. As was reported, the HLA-A and HLA-B alleles of most subjects were accurately predicted from TCR beta sequences.

Trimming stripped 0 bases from V and 4 bases from J, with 15 bases between. In germline, CDR1 is MNHEY, CDR2 SVGAGI. The CDR3 is made up of 16 amino acids. The PCR made use of 60 Vbeta and 13 Jbeta primers. Using immunoSEQ multiplex PCR, the repertoire was profiled, and TCRdb retains in-frame clones only, with some absent. Of roughly 240,000 clones listed, approximately 84% are singletons. The chain links TRBV6-5 to TRBJ1-2; a possible D gene is TRBD1 (5 bases). Sequencing was carried out using PBMCs. This TCR came from a girl aged 2-9 years in good health and CMV-seronegative. CDR3 DNA: TGTGCCAGCAGTTACTCAGGGCAGGGTGAATTCTATGGCTACACCTTC. This encodes CASSYSGQGEFYGYTF.